This TCR beta chain was observed in a study of shared clonotypes between healthy human individuals. Whole-study results and caveats: For naive CD4 cells, 4% to 6% of clonotypes were shared across several donors. Sequencing depth was a factor that was expected to affect clonotype sharing among donors.

With respect to this clone: Its cognate antigen is unknown.

Germline CDR1 reads MNHNY; CDR2 reads SVGAGI (reference sequence). V was cut by 8 bases and J by 0 bases, with 11 bases left in between. The CDR3 contains 14 residues. Each subset's genomic DNA was shared equally among a number of immunoSEQ plates. Generated by immunoSEQ multiplex PCR, the TCRdb table keeps only in-frame clones and is missing some. Of 2 million to 2.5 million clones in the sample, more than 85% were seen once. The sequence derives from a man aged 18 to 29 in good health. Some clones in this sample may be carry-over from other donors' samples. What was sequenced was naive CD4+ T cells from PBMCs. Subset described: CD45RA+ positively selected. The chain employs TRBV6-6 and TRBJ1-5; D gene unclear. The CDR3 region is CASAFSASNQPQHF. The CDR3 DNA follows: TGTGCCAGCGCATTTTCGGCTAGCAATCAGCCCCAGCATTTT.